This T cell receptor beta chain was found in a study of T cell responses to AZD1222 COVID-19 vaccine. Study-wide results and limits: Females outnumbered males among donors, who were mostly white British; clonal diversity was possibly underestimated.

Trimming shortened V by 3 bases and J by 1 base, and 13 bases separated the two germline ends. The CDR3 covers 14 residues. Germline-derived CDR1 and CDR2 are DFQATT and SNEGSKA (reference sequence). This table comes from immunoSEQ multiplex PCR, and its TCRdb copy is limited to in-frame clones, with some not included. This sample has 130,000 or so clones, with 94% found just once. Comment on this clone: Its specificity is unknown.

The clonotype was recovered from an adult in good health. The sequenced sample was peripheral blood, obtained on day 0 of AZD1222 vaccination. This sequence joins TRBV20-1 and TRBJ2-7, with a tentative D call TRBD1 (6 bases). CDR3 sequence reads: CSASRGSISYEQYF. Here the CDR3 DNA reads TGCAGTGCTAGTAGGGGGAGTATATCCTACGAGCAGTACTTC.